These 26 T cell receptor beta chains were sequenced from one sample in a study of T cells in Graves' hyperthyroidism and ophthalmopathy (dated by TCRdb to between 2017 and 2020). The method behind the library was multiplex PCR. The listed sequencing device is Illumina HiSeq 2000. The TCR beta CDR3 regions were amplified from the RNA transcripts. The TCR CDR3 was subjected to a first round of RT-PCR using the HTBI primer set and the Qiagen OneStep RT-PCR kit. TCRdb applied fastp at Q25 and MiXCR to the public reads, then kept only in-frame beta chains. Rows merge per CDR3 protein into single entries with the most common DNA and genes. The sample profile shows a few hundred thousand distinct CDR3 sequences; less than 25% of them were found once. The ten largest make up roughly 29% of the sample. The sample comprised blood. The receptor set was obtained from a young man with Graves' hyperthyroidism.

The J gene is TRBJ1-1, the V gene TRBV4-1; maybe TRBD1 (6 bases). This CDR3 has 14 residues. V gave up 0 bases and J gave up 5 bases, with 10 bases separating them. Per germline, CDR1 MGHRA and CDR2 YSYEKL. The CDR3 DNA follows: TGCGCCAGCAGCCAAGACCAGGGGCCTACTGAAGCTTTCTTT. It is translated as CASSQDQGPTEAFF.

This clonotype showed up just a few times. This chain links TRBV4-1 with TRBJ2-3; D not certain. The germline V and J ends were trimmed by 1 base and 11 bases, with 13 bases remaining between them. This CDR3 has 13 residues. Germline V gives CDR1 MGHRA, CDR2 YSYEKL. The DNA for the CDR3 is TGCGCCAGCAGCCAAGCTGAGAGGCTAGGGCAGTATTTT. This encodes CASSQAERLGQYF.

This clonotype was seen a few times. The CDR3 coding sequence is TGTGCCAGCTCCGGACAGGGGAATAAGGACGCTTTCTTT. As protein: CASSGQGNKDAFF. The chain combines TRBV18 with TRBJ1-1; 9 nucleotides match TRBD1. CDR1 and CDR2 from the germline V gene are KGHSH and LQKENI. The V gene end was trimmed by 6 bases and the J gene end by 11 bases; junction bases not matched to a gene: 10. The CDR3 loop spans 13 amino acids. The complete variable domain, with remaining parts taken from reference TRBV18 and TRBJ1-1, reads NAGVMQNPRHLVRRRGQEARLRCSPMKGHSHVYWYRQLPEEGLKFMVYLQKENIIDESGMPKERFSAEFPKEGPSILRIQQVVRGDSAAYFCASSGQGNKDAFFGQGTRLTVV.

This clonotype was counted many times. V is TRBV20-1 and J is TRBJ1-1, with D tentatively TRBD1 (6 bases). The germline gives CDR1 DFQATT, CDR2 SNEGSKA (reference sequence). The CDR3 extends over 11 amino acids. In nucleotides, the CDR3 is TGCAGCTCCAGGGGGAACACTGAAGCTTTCTTT. Its translation: CSSRGNTEAFF.

The chain links TRBV12-3 or TRBV12-4 to TRBJ2-2; a weak D match, TRBD2 (7 bases). The CDR3 is 15 residues long. V was pared by 6 bases and J by 7 bases, with 18 bases between. The CDR3 coding sequence is TGTGCCAGCAGCCCGTGGTCGGGGGGCGGCGGGGAGCTGTTTTTT. Translated: CASSPWSGGGGELFF.

J is TRBJ2-5 and V is TRBV11-3; TRBD2 agrees at 11 bases. This CDR3 is built from 14 residues. The V segment lost 6 bases and the J segment 5 bases; nucleotides outside the gene matches: 5. Germline V gene lookup returns CDR1 SGHNT and CDR2 YENEEA. CDR3 residues: CASRDSGRDETQYF. In nucleotides, the CDR3 is TGTGCCAGCAGGGATAGCGGGAGGGATGAGACCCAGTACTTC.

At least ten counts were recorded for this clonotype. The V gene is TRBV18, the J gene TRBJ2-5; D gene unclear. Deletions cut 2 bases from V and 9 bases from J, with 10 bases between. This CDR3 region has 12 residues. Germline V gene data show CDR1 as KGHSH and CDR2 as LQKENI. CDR3 amino acids: CASSPSRDAQYF. As DNA, the CDR3 is TGTGCCAGCTCACCAAGTCGAGACGCCCAGTACTTC.

The gene calls are TRBV12-3 or TRBV12-4 and TRBJ1-2; 8 bases align to TRBD1. J lost 4 bases, V lost 6 bases, and 7 bases had no gene match. The CDR3 has 14 amino acids. The CDR3, as DNA: TGTGCCAGCAGCGGGACAGGCACCCTCTATGGCTACACCTTC. It yields the protein CASSGTGTLYGYTF.

This clonotype was detected a few times. Given a much more abundant clone one base away, this may be a read error. The CDR3 end shows no conserved phenylalanine or tryptophan, and so a read error is likely. The J gene is TRBJ1-3, the V gene TRBV20-1; maybe TRBD1 (6 bases). CDR3 length: 14 amino acids. Germline V gene data show CDR1 as DFQATT and CDR2 as SNEGSKA (reference sequence). Trimming shortened V by 7 bases and J by 8 bases, and 21 bases separated the two germline ends. Here the CDR3 reads CSVARQASGDTIYL. The CDR3 nucleotides are TGCAGTGTTGCCCGACAGGCCAGCGGGGACACCATATATCTT.

This clonotype has just a few counts. This rearrangement joins TRBV10-3 to TRBJ2-7; tentative D call: TRBD1 (6 bases). V was cut by 4 bases and J by 0 bases, with 10 bases left in between. The CDR3 length is 14 residues. Germline V gives CDR1 ENHRY, CDR2 SYGVKD. CDR3 loop: CAISGTGSSYEQYF. The CDR3 coding sequence is TGTGCCATCAGTGGTACAGGGAGCTCCTACGAGCAGTACTTC.

The chain carries TRBV28 and TRBJ2-7; weak D call: TRBD2 (5 bases). The germline V gene has CDR1 MDHEN and CDR2 SYDVKM. Trimming shortened V by 8 bases and J by 3 bases, and 17 bases separated the two germline ends. The CDR3 sequence is 14 residues long. The CDR3 nucleotides are TGTGCCAGCGACCCCGCGGGTCCCATCTACGAGCAGTACTTC. Its translation: CASDPAGPIYEQYF.

In its sample, this clonotype was seen many times. The chain links TRBV4-1 to TRBJ1-1; no reliable D call. The CDR3 totals 15 residues. Germline CDR1 reads MGHRA; CDR2 reads YSYEKL. Trimming pared 0 bases from V and 6 bases from J, leaving 14 bases between. This CDR3 is CASSQDGGLGSEAFF. As DNA, the CDR3 is TGCGCCAGCAGCCAAGATGGCGGCCTGGGGTCTGAAGCTTTCTTT.

This clonotype was seen many times. The chain couples TRBV11-2 to TRBJ2-6; D call uncertain. Germline CDR1 SGHAT, CDR2 FQNNGV. CDR3 length equals 17 residues. V was clipped by 3 bases and J by 0 bases, with 12 bases between them. The chain's CDR3 is CASSFMGPSSGANVLTF. The CDR3, as DNA: TGTGCCAGCAGCTTCATGGGCCCTAGCTCTGGGGCCAACGTCCTGACTTTC.

At least ten counts were recorded for this clonotype. The J gene is TRBJ1-1, the V gene TRBV12-3 or TRBV12-4; 11 positions match TRBD1. J lost 4 bases, V lost 8 bases, and 6 bases had no gene match. The CDR3 has 14 residues. In DNA, the CDR3 is TGTGCCAGCGGTTCGGGACAGGGGGGCACTGAAGCTTTCTTT. Protein sequence: CASGSGQGGTEAFF.

This clonotype was recorded at least ten times. V and J are TRBV2 and TRBJ2-7, with 9 bases that match TRBD1. Unmatched junction bases numbered 16, after V lost 3 bases and J lost 7 bases. There are 17 residues in the CDR3. Looked up from germline, CDR1 is SNHLY and CDR2 is FYNNEI. The CDR3 sequence is CASSDPTTHRGLREQYF. The DNA of the CDR3 is TGTGCCAGCAGTGACCCCACCACCCACAGGGGGCTGAGGGAGCAGTACTTC. Full variable domain (rest looked up from reference TRBV2 and TRBJ2-7): EPEVTQTPSHQVTQMGQEVILRCVPISNHLYFYWYRQILGQKVEFLVSFYNNEISEKSEIFDDQFSVERPDGSNFTLKIRSTKLEDSAMYFCASSDPTTHRGLREQYFGPGTRLTVT.

This chain joins TRBV19 and TRBJ1-5; 9 bases agree with TRBD1. Germline V gene lookup returns CDR1 LNHDA and CDR2 SQIVND (reference sequence). The CDR3 runs to 13 residues. Germline trimming cut 5 bases from V and 7 bases from J; bases unmatched to any gene: 3. CDR3 coding DNA: TGTGCCAGTAGTCACAGGGGGCTACAGCCCCAGCATTTT. Translated, it gives CASSHRGLQPQHF.

At least ten counts were recorded for this clonotype. The V and J genes are TRBV13 and TRBJ1-5; 8 nucleotides line up with TRBD1. CDR1 and CDR2 (germline): PRHDT, FYEKMQ (reference sequence). V lost 4 bases to trimming and J lost 5 bases; unmatched junction nucleotides: 1. CDR3 length: 13 amino acids. The CDR3 nucleotides read TGTGCCAGCAGCTCAGGGGGCTATCAGCCCCAGCATTTT. Encoded protein: CASSSGGYQPQHF. The whole variable domain, filled in from reference TRBV13 and TRBJ1-5, reads AAGVIQSPRHLIKEKRETATLKCYPIPRHDTVYWYQQGPGQDPQFLISFYEKMQSDKGSIPDRFSAQQFSDYHSELNMSSLELGDSALYFCASSSGGYQPQHFGDGTRLSIL.

Comments on this clonotype: A much more abundant neighbour one base away suggests this may be a read error. The chain combines TRBV4-1 with TRBJ2-5, with D tentatively TRBD1 (6 bases). This CDR3 region has 18 residues. CDR1 is MGHRA and CDR2 is YSYEKL in the germline V gene. CDR3 coding DNA: TGCGCCAGCAGCCAAGATTTCCGGCCCCGGTGGGGGCAAGAGACCAAGTACTTC. This sequence encodes CASSQDFRPRWGQETKYF.

The sample holds many counts of this clonotype. The gene calls are TRBV24-1 and TRBJ2-2; TRBD1 is a possible D gene (6 bases). The germline V and J ends were trimmed by 4 bases and 1 base, with 12 bases remaining between them. The CDR3 extends over 16 amino acids. Germline assignment: CDR1 KGHDR and CDR2 SFDVKD. DNA of the CDR3: TGTGCCACCAGTGACCCGGGACACCGGAACACCGGGGAGCTGTTTTTT. This translates into CATSDPGHRNTGELFF.

CDR3 DNA sequence: TGCAGCGTTGATGGGGGGCTGAACACTGAAGCTTTCTTT. It translates to CSVDGGLNTEAFF. This chain connects TRBV29-1 to TRBJ1-1; perhaps TRBD1 as D (6 bases). CDR3 length equals 13 residues. Germline V gene sequence: CDR1 SQVTM, CDR2 ANQGSEA. The V end lost 3 bases, the J end lost 0 bases, and 8 bases lay between the germline ends.

The chain has TRBV5-1 and TRBJ1-2; no definite D call. CDR3 length: 14 residues. Germline V lookup: CDR1 SGHRS, CDR2 YFSETQ. V lost 4 bases to trimming and J lost 5 bases, with 15 bases between them. The DNA of the CDR3 is TGCGCCAGCAGCGCCGTCACCCCGCGGTATGGCTACACCTTC. Translation: CASSAVTPRYGYTF.

The chain uses TRBV6-1 and TRBJ1-2, with D maybe TRBD1 (6 bases). V was trimmed by 3 bases and J by 7 bases, leaving 15 bases between them. The CDR3 has 14 amino acids. Germline CDR1 and CDR2: MNHNS and SASEGT. CDR3 sequence (DNA): TGTGCCAGCAGTGATAGTCGGACAGCGTTTGGCTACACCTTC. It encodes CASSDSRTAFGYTF.

The rearrangement links TRBV19 to TRBJ1-1, with D possibly matching TRBD1 (5 bases). V was trimmed by 1 base and J by 8 bases, leaving 14 bases between them. The CDR3 sequence is 14 residues long. Germline V gives CDR1 LNHDA, CDR2 SQIVND (reference sequence). CDR3 nucleotide sequence: TGTGCCAGTAGTATAGTGCAGGGAGGCCTAGAAGCTTTCTTT. It codes for CASSIVQGGLEAFF.

This clonotype was observed at least ten times. The CDR3: CASSEGSVSTDTQYF. As DNA, the CDR3 is TGTGCCAGCAGTGAAGGTTCCGTAAGCACAGATACGCAGTATTTT. The chain has TRBV6-1 and TRBJ2-3; no reliable D call. The germline CDR1 and CDR2 sequences are MNHNS and SASEGT. V shed 1 base and J shed 0 bases, with 8 bases lying between them. This CDR3 comprises 15 residues.

For this clonotype: This sequence may be a read error, since a much larger clone differs from it by one base. The rearrangement links TRBV5-1 to TRBJ2-7; TRBD1 matches at 8 bases. Germline CDR1 SGHRS, CDR2 YFSETQ. V was pared by 4 bases and J by 3 bases, with 6 bases of the junction left unmatched. The CDR3 extends over 14 amino acids. The CDR3 loop reads CASSLQGASYEQYV. CDR3 DNA sequence: TGCGCCAGCAGCCTTCAGGGGGCAAGCTACGAGCAGTACGTC.

The genes are TRBV19 and TRBJ1-5; D is ambiguous. The CDR3 length is 15 residues. Between the trimmed V and J ends, which lost 1 base and 4 bases, there was a span of 11 bases. CDR1 is LNHDA and CDR2 is SQIVND in the germline V gene (reference sequence). The CDR3 bases are TGTGCCAGTAGTATAGGTCTGGGGAGAAATCAGCCCCAGCATTTT. Its translation: CASSIGLGRNQPQHF.